This section outlines one T cell receptor (beta chain) sequence together with its context. The antigen remains unidentified. The sample is drawn from a study of OX40 agonist ivuxolimab in advanced cancers. Overall study: Patients assigned to dose escalation were diagnosed with hepatocellular carcinoma, melanoma, renal cell or head and neck cancer. Study-level points and caveats: On average, CD8+ T cells showed a greater number of expanded clones than CD4+.

CDR1 and CDR2 (germline): SGHRS, YFSETQ. There are 13 residues in the CDR3. Libraries were prepared by immunoSEQ multiplex PCR; TCRdb keeps only in-frame clonotypes and omits some of them. The repertoire holds tens of thousands of clones, with around 87% as singletons. The chain employs TRBV5-1 and TRBJ2-5; TRBD1 is a possible D gene (6 bases). The DNA end is more similar to TRBJ2-7, so the J call may be wrong. Material: CD4+ or CD8+ T cells sorted from blood, obtained in a trial of the OX40 agonist ivuxolimab. The TCR comes from an adult with an advanced solid tumor such as melanoma, head and neck, liver or kidney cancer. The CDR3 sequence is CASSSEGGYEQYF. CDR3 nucleotides: TGCGCCAGCAGCTCGGAAGGGGGCTACGAGCAGTACTTC.